Listed here are 21 T cell receptor beta chains from one sample, sequenced in a study of T cell repertoires in cytomegalovirus infection. Each CDR3 protein is one row after TCRdb ran MiXCR on the reads. In the table there are roughly 230,000 distinct CDR3 sequences, about 15% of which are singletons. Sequenced: CD8+ T cells from PBMCs. The receptor source for this set is a human donor in good health (CMV status not recorded). Some clones in this sample may be carry-over from other donors' samples.

The chain employs TRBV7-9 and TRBJ2-7, with TRBD1 identical over 7 bases. Germline V CDR1 and CDR2: SEHNR, FQNEAQ (reference sequence). V lost 5 bases and J lost 5; bases outside the gene matches: 9. CDR3 length equals 14 residues. The CDR3: CASSQERTGNEQYF. The CDR3 coding sequence is TGTGCCAGCAGCCAAGAGAGGACAGGTAACGAGCAGTACTTC.

This clonotype was picked up many times. The gene calls are TRBV12-3 or TRBV12-4 and TRBJ1-2; D uncertain. V was pared by 1 base and J by 4 bases, with 7 bases between. The CDR3 loop spans 13 amino acids. CDR3 in amino acids: CASSLGYSYGYTF. CDR3 sequence (DNA): TGTGCCAGCAGTTTAGGGTATAGCTATGGCTACACCTTC.

There are many counts of this clonotype. V is TRBV7-9 and J is TRBJ1-1; 10 bases align to TRBD1. CDR3 size: 14 residues. After removal of 4 bases from V and 4 bases from J, the junction contained 3 bases not matched to a gene. Germline V gives CDR1 SEHNR, CDR2 FQNEAQ (reference sequence). The CDR3 nucleotides read TGTGCCAGCAGCTCTGGGGACAGGGGCACTGAAGCTTTCTTT. This gives the protein CASSSGDRGTEAFF.

A few counts support this clonotype. The gene calls are TRBV9 and TRBJ2-7, with unresolved D. Trimming left V 3 bases short and J 4 bases short, with 8 bases between. The length of the CDR3 is 12 residues. CDR1 is SGDLS, CDR2 YYNGEE, per germline. The CDR3 DNA reads as TGTGCCAGCAGCGAGGACGGATACGAGCAGTACTTC. Translating gives CASSEDGYEQYF.

This clonotype showed up many times. This chain uses TRBV7-8 with TRBJ2-1; tentative D call: TRBD2 (6 bases). Germline values: CDR1 SGHVS, CDR2 FQNEAQ. The CDR3 contains 20 residues. V was shortened by 0 bases and J by 0 bases, with 21 bases between the two germline ends. DNA for the CDR3: TGTGCCAGCAGCTTAGCGCTATCGCTAGCGACCGTGAGCTCCTACAATGAGCAGTTCTTC. Translated, it gives CASSLALSLATVSSYNEQFF.

The chain recombines TRBV29-1 with TRBJ1-5, with D unclear. Germline CDR1 reads SQVTM; CDR2 reads ANQGSEA. This CDR3 spans 11 amino acids. V lost 1 base and J lost 7, with 5 bases in between. The CDR3 is CSVEGPQPQHF. The CDR3 DNA follows: TGCAGCGTTGAAGGGCCCCAGCCCCAGCATTTT. Supplemented by reference TRBV29-1 and TRBJ1-5, the full variable domain reads SAVISQKPSRDICQRGTSLTIQCQVDSQVTMMFWYRQQPGQSLTLIATANQGSEATYESGFVIDKFPISRPNLTFSTLTVSNMSPEDSSIYLCSVEGPQPQHFGDGTRLSIL.

This clonotype was detected only a few times. J is TRBJ1-2 and V is TRBV2, with TRBD1 matching over 10 bases. From germline, CDR1 is SNHLY and CDR2 FYNNEI. There are 15 residues in the CDR3. V shed 3 bases and J 4 bases; nucleotides not matched to a gene: 5. The CDR3 DNA sequence: TGTGCCAGCAGTGATGGGACAGGGGTTAGCTATGGCTACACCTTC. It codes for CASSDGTGVSYGYTF.

This clonotype has just a few counts. The chain employs TRBV6-5 and TRBJ1-3, with TRBD1 as a possible D gene (5 bases). Germline V lookup: CDR1 MNHEY, CDR2 SVGAGI. The CDR3 contains 18 residues. V lost 0 bases and J lost 0, with 15 bases in between. In DNA, the CDR3 is TGTGCCAGCAGTTACTCGATATCGGGGGACCACTCTGGAAACACCATATATTTT. Its protein is CASSYSISGDHSGNTIYF.

Ten or more counts support this clonotype. This chain joins TRBV7-2 and TRBJ2-5; TRBD1 or TRBD2 may be the D gene (5 bases each). Trimming left V 2 bases short and J 5 bases short, with 12 bases between. The CDR3 is 14 residues long. Germline V gene sequence: CDR1 SGHTA, CDR2 FQGNSA. CDR3 DNA sequence: TGTGCCAGCAGCTTACTTGGGGGAATTGAGACCCAGTACTTC. Residues: CASSLLGGIETQYF.

This clonotype was counted a few times. The chain has TRBV12-3 or TRBV12-4 and TRBJ1-6; tentatively, D is TRBD1 (6 bases). The CDR3 loop spans 15 amino acids. V was shortened by 3 bases and J by 6 bases, with 12 bases between the two germline ends. CDR3 residues: CASSLGGARNSPLHF. The CDR3 nucleotides are TGTGCCAGCAGTTTGGGGGGGGCTCGTAATTCACCCCTCCACTTT.

The chain has TRBV29-1 and TRBJ2-7; D might be TRBD1 (5 bases). Trimming cost V 1 base and J 3 bases, with 16 bases left between them. Germline V gives CDR1 SQVTM, CDR2 ANQGSEA. The CDR3 is 15 amino acids. The CDR3 region is CSVEVSKGSHYEQYF. The CDR3 bases are TGCAGCGTTGAAGTCTCGAAGGGGTCCCACTACGAGCAGTACTTC.

This clonotype was picked up many times. This chain links TRBV7-9 with TRBJ2-5; 9 bases are a match to TRBD2. Trimming at V came to 5 bases and at J to 2 bases, leaving 6 bases not matched to a gene. Germline CDR1 is SEHNR and CDR2 is FQNEAQ (reference sequence). This CDR3 contains 15 residues. CDR3 loop: CASSQTSGTQETQYF. The CDR3 bases are TGTGCCAGCAGCCAGACTAGCGGAACTCAAGAGACCCAGTACTTC.

As concerns this clonotype: One junction end disagrees with the germline gene, perhaps due to a read error. The CDR3 loop is CASSPTGYSPNTVAFF. DNA for the CDR3: TGTGCCAGCAGCCCGACAGGGTACAGCCCTAACACTGTAGCTTTCTTT. The rearrangement joins TRBV5-6 to TRBJ1-1, with 7 bases fitting TRBD1. CDR1 SGHDT and CDR2 YYEEEE come from the germline V gene. The CDR3 length is 16 residues. Combining the CDR3 with reference TRBV5-6 and TRBJ1-1 gives the whole variable domain DAGVTQSPTHLIKTRGQQVTLRCSPKSGHDTVSWYQQALGQGPQFIFQYYEEEERQRGNFPDRFSGHQFPNYSSELNVNALLLGDSALYLCASSPTGYSPNTVAFFGQGTRLTVV.

This clonotype was counted ten times or more. The V call is TRBV28, the J call TRBJ2-5, with D possibly being TRBD2 (6 bases). The germline V and J ends were trimmed by 5 bases and 4 bases, with 14 bases remaining between them. Germline CDR1 is MDHEN and CDR2 is SYDVKM. CDR3 length equals 14 residues. DNA of the CDR3: TGTGCCAGCAGTCTTGCCGAGGAGGGAGAGACCCAGTACTTC. It specifies CASSLAEEGETQYF.

V and J are TRBV28 and TRBJ2-1; the match to TRBD2 covers 14 bases. Germline CDR1 is MDHEN and CDR2 is SYDVKM. The CDR3 extends over 14 amino acids. V shed 9 bases and J 6 bases; nucleotides not matched to a gene: 4. CDR3 nucleotides: TGTGCCAGTACGACTAGCGGGGGGGTCAATGAGCAGTTCTTC. This sequence encodes CASTTSGGVNEQFF.

This chain links TRBV28 with TRBJ2-3; TRBD2 agrees at 8 bases. The germline V gene has CDR1 MDHEN and CDR2 SYDVKM. V was clipped by 5 bases and J by 2 bases; unmatched bases: 9. The CDR3 spans 16 residues. DNA of the CDR3: TGTGCCAGCAGTCCCCCGATAGCGGGGCTCACAGATACGCAGTATTTT. It is translated as CASSPPIAGLTDTQYF.

This clonotype turned up a few times. The V call is TRBV6-6, the J call TRBJ2-7; the match to TRBD1 covers 7 bases. The germline V gene has CDR1 MNHNY and CDR2 SVGAGI (reference sequence). The CDR3 runs to 15 residues. Trimming at V came to 6 bases and at J to 0 bases, leaving 8 bases not matched to a gene. The CDR3 coding sequence is TGTGCCAGCAGCGCCGGGACAGTAAACTCCTACGAGCAGTACTTC. It is translated as CASSAGTVNSYEQYF.

The rearrangement links TRBV12-3 or TRBV12-4 to TRBJ2-5; the match to TRBD2 covers 7 bases. The J segment lost 1 base and the V segment lost 6 bases, leaving 2 bases of the junction unmatched. CDR3 length equals 13 residues. CDR3 region: CASRWGGQETQYF. The DNA for the CDR3 is TGTGCCAGCAGGTGGGGGGGCCAAGAGACCCAGTACTTC.

This chain links TRBV7-2 with TRBJ2-5, with D possibly TRBD1 on 6 matching bases. Germline CDR1 reads SGHTA; CDR2 reads FQGNSA. The CDR3 sequence is 15 residues long. Trimming removed 5 bases at V and 3 bases at J, with 16 bases between. The CDR3 loop reads CASSTPGTREETQYF. The CDR3 DNA reads as TGTGCCAGCAGCACCCCCGGGACACGGGAAGAGACCCAGTACTTC.

This clonotype was recorded a few times. V and J are TRBV2 and TRBJ2-7, with a tentative D call TRBD2 (5 bases). CDR1 and CDR2 from the germline V gene are SNHLY and FYNNEI. This CDR3 has 12 residues. Trimming took 4 bases from V and 7 from J, leaving 11 bases between them. CDR3 DNA sequence: TGTGCCAGCAGTGGTAGGCGCGGGGAGCAGTACTTC. Protein sequence: CASSGRRGEQYF.

In its sample, this clonotype was seen a few times. This chain joins TRBV27 and TRBJ2-7; possible D gene TRBD2, 6 bases. The CDR3 loop spans 12 amino acids. Germline V CDR1 and CDR2: MNHEY, SMNVEV (reference sequence). V lost 5 bases, J lost 5 bases, and 10 bases lay in between. CDR3 loop: CASSVTRDEQYF. The DNA of the CDR3 is TGTGCCAGCAGTGTGACTAGAGACGAGCAGTACTTC.